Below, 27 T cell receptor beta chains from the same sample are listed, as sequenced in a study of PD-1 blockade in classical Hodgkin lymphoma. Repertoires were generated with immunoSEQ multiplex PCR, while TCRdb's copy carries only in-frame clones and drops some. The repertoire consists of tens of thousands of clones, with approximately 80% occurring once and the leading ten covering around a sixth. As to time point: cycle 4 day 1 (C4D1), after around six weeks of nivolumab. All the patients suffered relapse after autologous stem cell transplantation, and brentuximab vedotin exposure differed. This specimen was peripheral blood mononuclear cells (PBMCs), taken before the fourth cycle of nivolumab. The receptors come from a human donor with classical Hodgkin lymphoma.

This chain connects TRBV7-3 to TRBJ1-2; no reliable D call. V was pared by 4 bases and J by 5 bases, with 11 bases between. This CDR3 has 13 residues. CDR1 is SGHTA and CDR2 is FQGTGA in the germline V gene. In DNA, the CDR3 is TGTGCCAGCAGCTCAACAGCAGATTATGGCTACACCTTC. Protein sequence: CASSSTADYGYTF.

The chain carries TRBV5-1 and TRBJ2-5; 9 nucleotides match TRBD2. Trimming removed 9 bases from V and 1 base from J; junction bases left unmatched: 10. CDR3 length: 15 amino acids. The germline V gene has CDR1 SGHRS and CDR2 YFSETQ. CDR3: CATGEVAGAQETQYF. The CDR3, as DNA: TGCGCCACCGGGGAGGTAGCGGGGGCCCAAGAGACCCAGTACTTC. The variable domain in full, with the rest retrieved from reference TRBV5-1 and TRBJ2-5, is KAGVTQTPRYLIKTRGQQVTLSCSPISGHRSVSWYQQTPGQGLQFLFEYFSETQRNKGNFPGRFSGRQFSNSRSEMNVSTLELGDSALYLCATGEVAGAQETQYFGPGTRLLVL.

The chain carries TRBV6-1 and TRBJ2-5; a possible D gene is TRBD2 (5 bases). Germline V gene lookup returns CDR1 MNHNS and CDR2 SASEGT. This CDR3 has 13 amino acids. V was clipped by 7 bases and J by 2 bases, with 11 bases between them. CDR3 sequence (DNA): TGTGCCAGCAAGGTTCCGGGGCAAGAGACCCAGTACTTC. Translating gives CASKVPGQETQYF.

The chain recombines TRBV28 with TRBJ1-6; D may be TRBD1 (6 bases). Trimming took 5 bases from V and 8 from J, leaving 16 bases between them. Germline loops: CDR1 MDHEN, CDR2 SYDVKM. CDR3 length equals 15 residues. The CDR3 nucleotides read TGTGCCAGCAGTCGCTTCCCACAGGGAGATTCACCCCTCCACTTT. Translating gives CASSRFPQGDSPLHF.

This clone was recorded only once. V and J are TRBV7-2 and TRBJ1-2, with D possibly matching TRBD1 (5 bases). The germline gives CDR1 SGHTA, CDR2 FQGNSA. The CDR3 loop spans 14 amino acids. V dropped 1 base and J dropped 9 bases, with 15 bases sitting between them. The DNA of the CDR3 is TGTGCCAGCAGCTTAGAGTTCAGGGAGCCCCGCTACACCTTC. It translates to CASSLEFREPRYTF. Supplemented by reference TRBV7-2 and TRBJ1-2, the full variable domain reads GAGVSQSPSNKVTEKGKDVELRCDPISGHTALYWYRQSLGQGLEFLIYFQGNSAPDKSGLPSDRFSAERTGGSVSTLTIQRTQQEDSAVYLCASSLEFREPRYTFGSGTRLTVV.

CDR3 sequence reads: CASSTKSSGFKNIQYF. CDR3 nucleotide sequence: TGTGCCAGTAGTACGAAGAGTAGCGGCTTTAAAAACATTCAGTACTTC. The chain carries TRBV19 and TRBJ2-4; D possibly corresponds to TRBD2 (6 bases). The CDR3 length is 16 residues. Germline V gives CDR1 LNHDA, CDR2 SQIVND (reference sequence). Trimming cost V 4 bases and J 4 bases, with 17 bases left between them.

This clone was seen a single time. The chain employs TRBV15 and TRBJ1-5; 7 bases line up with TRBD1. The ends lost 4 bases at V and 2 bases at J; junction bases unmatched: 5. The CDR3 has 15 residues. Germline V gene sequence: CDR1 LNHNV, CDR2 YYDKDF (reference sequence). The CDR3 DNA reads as TGTGCCACCAGCAAGATCGGGACAGGCAATCAGCCCCAGCATTTT. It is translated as CATSKIGTGNQPQHF.

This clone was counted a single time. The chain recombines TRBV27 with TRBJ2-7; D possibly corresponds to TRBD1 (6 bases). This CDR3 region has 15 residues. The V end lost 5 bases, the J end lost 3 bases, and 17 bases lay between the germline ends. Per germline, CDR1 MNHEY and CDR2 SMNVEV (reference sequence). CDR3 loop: CASSLWAGVYYEQYF. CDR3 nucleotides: TGTGCCAGCAGTCTTTGGGCAGGGGTGTACTACGAGCAGTACTTC.

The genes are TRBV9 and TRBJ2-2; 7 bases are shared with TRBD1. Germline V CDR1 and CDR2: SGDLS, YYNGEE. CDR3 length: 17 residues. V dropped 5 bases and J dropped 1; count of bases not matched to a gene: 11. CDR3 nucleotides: TGTGCCAGCAGTGCCCTCCCAAACAGGGGGAACACCGGGGAGCTGTTTTTT. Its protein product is CASSALPNRGNTGELFF.

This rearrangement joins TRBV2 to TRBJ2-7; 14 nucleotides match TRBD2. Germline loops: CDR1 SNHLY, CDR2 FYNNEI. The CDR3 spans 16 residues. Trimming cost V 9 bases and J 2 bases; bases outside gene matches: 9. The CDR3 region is CASYSGTSGGTYEQYF. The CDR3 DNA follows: TGTGCCAGTTATTCCGGGACTAGCGGGGGAACCTACGAGCAGTACTTC.

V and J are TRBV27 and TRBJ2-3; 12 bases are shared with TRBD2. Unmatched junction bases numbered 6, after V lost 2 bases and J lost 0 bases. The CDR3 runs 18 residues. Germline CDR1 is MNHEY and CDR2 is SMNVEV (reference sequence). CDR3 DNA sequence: TGTGCCAGCAGTTTAAGGGCACTAGCGGGGGGTAGCACAGATACGCAGTATTTT. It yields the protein CASSLRALAGGSTDTQYF.

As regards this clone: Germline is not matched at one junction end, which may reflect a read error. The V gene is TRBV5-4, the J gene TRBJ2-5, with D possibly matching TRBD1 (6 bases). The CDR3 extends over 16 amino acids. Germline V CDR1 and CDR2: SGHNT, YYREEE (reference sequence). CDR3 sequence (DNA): TGCGCCAGCAGCCAAGAGATGGGGACACTACAAGAGACCCAGTACTTC. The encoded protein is CASSQEMGTLQETQYF.

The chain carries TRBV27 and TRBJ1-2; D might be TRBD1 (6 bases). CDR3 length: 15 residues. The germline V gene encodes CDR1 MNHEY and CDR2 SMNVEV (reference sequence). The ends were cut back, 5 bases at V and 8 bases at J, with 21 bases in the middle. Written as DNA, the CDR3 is TGTGCCAGCAGTCCGGCCGGGGGCATTTATTTAGGCTACACCTTC. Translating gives CASSPAGGIYLGYTF.

CDR3 region: CASSLDFNQPQHF. The CDR3 DNA follows: TGCGCCAGCAGCTTGGATTTCAATCAGCCCCAGCATTTT. V usage is TRBV5-1 and J usage is TRBJ1-5; D remains ambiguous. CDR1 and CDR2 from the germline V gene are SGHRS and YFSETQ. V was cut by 0 bases and J by 3 bases, with 4 bases left in between. CDR3 length: 13 amino acids.

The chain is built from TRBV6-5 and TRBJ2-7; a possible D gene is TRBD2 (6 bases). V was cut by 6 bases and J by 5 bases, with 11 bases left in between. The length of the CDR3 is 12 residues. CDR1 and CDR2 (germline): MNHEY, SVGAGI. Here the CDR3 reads CASRGGAHEQYF. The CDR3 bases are TGTGCCAGCAGGGGCGGGGCCCACGAGCAGTACTTC.

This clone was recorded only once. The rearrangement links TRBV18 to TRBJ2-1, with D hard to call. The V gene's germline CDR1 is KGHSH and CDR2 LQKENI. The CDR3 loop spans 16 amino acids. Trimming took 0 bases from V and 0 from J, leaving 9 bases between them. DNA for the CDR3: TGTGCCAGCTCACCACCCCAACTGAGCTCCTACAATGAGCAGTTCTTC. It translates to CASSPPQLSSYNEQFF.

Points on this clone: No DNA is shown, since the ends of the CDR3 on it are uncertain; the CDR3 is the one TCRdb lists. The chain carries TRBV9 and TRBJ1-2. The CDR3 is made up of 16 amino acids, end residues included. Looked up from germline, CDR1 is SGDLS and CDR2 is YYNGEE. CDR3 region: CASSVAVGMGTSTRTF.

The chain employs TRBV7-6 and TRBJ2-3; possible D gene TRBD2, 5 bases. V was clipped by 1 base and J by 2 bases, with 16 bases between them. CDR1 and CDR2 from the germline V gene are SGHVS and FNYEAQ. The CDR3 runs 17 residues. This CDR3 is CASSLVSRGFVTDTQYF. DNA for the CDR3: TGTGCCAGCAGCTTAGTTAGTCGGGGTTTCGTCACAGATACGCAGTATTTT.

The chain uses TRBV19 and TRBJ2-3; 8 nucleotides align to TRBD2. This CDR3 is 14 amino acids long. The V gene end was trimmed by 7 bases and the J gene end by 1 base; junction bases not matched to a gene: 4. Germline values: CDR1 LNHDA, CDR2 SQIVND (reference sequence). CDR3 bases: TGTGCCAGTACCCCAGCGGGGGGCACAGATACGCAGTATTTT. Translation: CASTPAGGTDTQYF.

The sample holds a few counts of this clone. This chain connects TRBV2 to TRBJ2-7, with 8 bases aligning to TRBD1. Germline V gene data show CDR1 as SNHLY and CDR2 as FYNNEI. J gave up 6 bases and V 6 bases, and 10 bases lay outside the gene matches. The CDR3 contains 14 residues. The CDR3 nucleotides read TGTGCCAGCAGAAGGGACAGGAACATTGGCGAGCAGTACTTC. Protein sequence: CASRRDRNIGEQYF.

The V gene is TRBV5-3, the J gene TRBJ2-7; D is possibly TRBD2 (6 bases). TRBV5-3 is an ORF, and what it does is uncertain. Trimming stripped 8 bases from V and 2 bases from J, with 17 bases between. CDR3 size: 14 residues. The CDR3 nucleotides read TGTGCCAGCTACCGATGGGGGGAGGCCTACGAGCAGTACTTC. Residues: CASYRWGEAYEQYF.

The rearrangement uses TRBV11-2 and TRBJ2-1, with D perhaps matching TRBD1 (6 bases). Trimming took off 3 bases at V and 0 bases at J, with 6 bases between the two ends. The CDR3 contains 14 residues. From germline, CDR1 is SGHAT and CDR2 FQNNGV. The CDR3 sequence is CASSLGASYNEQFF. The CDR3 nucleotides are TGTGCCAGCAGCTTGGGGGCCTCCTACAATGAGCAGTTCTTC.

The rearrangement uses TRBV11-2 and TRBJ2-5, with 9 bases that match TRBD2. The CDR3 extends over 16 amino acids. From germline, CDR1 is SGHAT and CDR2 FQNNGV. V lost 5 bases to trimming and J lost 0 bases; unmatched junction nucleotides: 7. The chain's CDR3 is CASSPSGGPNQETQYF. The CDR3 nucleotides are TGTGCCAGCAGCCCCAGCGGGGGGCCTAACCAAGAGACCCAGTACTTC.

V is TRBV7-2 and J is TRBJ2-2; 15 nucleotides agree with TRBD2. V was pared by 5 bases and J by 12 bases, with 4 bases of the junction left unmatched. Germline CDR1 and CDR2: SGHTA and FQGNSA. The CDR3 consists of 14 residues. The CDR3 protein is CASSPGTSGGKLFF. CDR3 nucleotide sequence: TGTGCCAGCAGCCCGGGGACTAGCGGGGGGAAGCTGTTTTTT. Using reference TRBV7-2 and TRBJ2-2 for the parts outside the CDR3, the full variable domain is GAGVSQSPSNKVTEKGKDVELRCDPISGHTALYWYRQSLGQGLEFLIYFQGNSAPDKSGLPSDRFSAERTGGSVSTLTIQRTQQEDSAVYLCASSPGTSGGKLFFGEGSRLTVL.

The CDR3 region has the DNA TGCGCCAGCAGCTTGTCTGCAGGGGTTCGCACAGATACGCAGTATTTT. Protein product: CASSLSAGVRTDTQYF. V usage is TRBV5-1 and J usage is TRBJ2-3; TRBD1 is a possible D gene (6 bases). This CDR3 is built from 16 residues. The ends were cut back, 1 base at V and 1 base at J, with 13 bases in the middle. Germline V CDR1 and CDR2: SGHRS, YFSETQ.

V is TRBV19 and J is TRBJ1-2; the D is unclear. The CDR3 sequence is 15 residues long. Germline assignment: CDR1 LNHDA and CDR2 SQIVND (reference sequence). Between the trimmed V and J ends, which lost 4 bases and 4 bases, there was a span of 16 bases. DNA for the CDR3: TGTGCCAGTAGTAGTTCCACAAGCGTCTCCTATGGCTACACCTTC. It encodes CASSSSTSVSYGYTF.

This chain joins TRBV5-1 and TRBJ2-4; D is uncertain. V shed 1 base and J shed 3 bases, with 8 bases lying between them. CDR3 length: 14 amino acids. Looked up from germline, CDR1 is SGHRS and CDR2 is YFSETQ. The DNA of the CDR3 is TGCGCCAGCAGCTTGCATGGGGTCAAAAACATTCAGTACTTC. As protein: CASSLHGVKNIQYF. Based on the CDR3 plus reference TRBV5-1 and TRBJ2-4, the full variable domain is KAGVTQTPRYLIKTRGQQVTLSCSPISGHRSVSWYQQTPGQGLQFLFEYFSETQRNKGNFPGRFSGRQFSNSRSEMNVSTLELGDSALYLCASSLHGVKNIQYFGAGTRLSVL.